This T cell receptor beta chain originates from a study of OX40 agonist ivuxolimab in advanced cancers. Whole-study context: Dosing consisted of intravenous ivuxolimab at 0.01 to 10 mg/kg every 2 weeks.

As for this clone: Its cognate antigen is unknown.

Germline values: CDR1 SNHLY, CDR2 FYNNEI. Between the trimmed V and J ends, which lost 4 bases and 2 bases, there was a span of 9 bases. The CDR3 loop spans 13 amino acids. Study-wide points: The mean number of expanded clones was higher in CD8+ T cells than in CD4+.

Some clones are missing from TCRdb's copy, which holds only in-frame ones; the method was immunoSEQ multiplex PCR. Altogether roughly 66,000 clones are present, around 83% being singletons, with the ten largest covering approximately 6.3%. The TCR originated in an adult with an advanced solid tumor such as melanoma, head and neck, liver or kidney cancer. Sample: CD4+ or CD8+ T cells sorted from blood, taken in a trial of the OX40 agonist ivuxolimab. The chain joins TRBV2 to TRBJ2-7; D possibly corresponds to TRBD1 (6 bases). The CDR3 bases are TGTGCCAGCAGTGGAGGACAGACCTACGAGCAGTACTTC. Translating it yields CASSGGQTYEQYF.